A selection of T cell receptor beta chains follows, all from one sample in a study of cytomegalovirus exposure and HLA in healthy donors. Profiling relied on immunoSEQ multiplex PCR, and the TCRdb table lists in-frame clones only, not all of them. The table includes around 120,000 clones, under 85% detected once. What was sequenced was PBMCs. All receptors derive from a boy younger than 18 in good health and CMV-seronegative. Each CDR3 is given with its conserved first and last residue. The order of the fields is J gene, V gene, clone size, D gene, CDR3 DNA, CDR3 protein. D genes are given only for firm matches. Clone size is shown for a subset of rows, as once, few, many or a class of expanded clone.

J: TRBJ2-1; V: TRBV5-6; size: .; D: TRBD1; DNA: TGTGCCAGCAGCTTGGAGGGACAGGGAAAGAATGAGCAGTTCTTC; CDR3: CASSLEGQGKNEQFF
J: TRBJ2-3; V: TRBV4-2; size: .; D: TRBD2; DNA: TGTGCCAGCAGCCAAGGACCTAGCGGGGGCACAGATACGCAGTATTTT; CDR3: CASSQGPSGGTDTQYF
J: TRBJ2-3; V: TRBV19; size: .; D: TRBD2; DNA: TGTGCCAGTAGTATCGACCTACTAGCGGGAGGGGATACGCAGTATTTT; CDR3: CASSIDLLAGGDTQYF
J: TRBJ2-7; V: TRBV7-2; size: .; D: TRBD1; DNA: TGTGCCAGCAGCCGCCGGACAGGGAACTACGAGCAGTACTTC; CDR3: CASSRRTGNYEQYF
J: TRBJ1-2; V: TRBV6-1; size: .; D: .; DNA: TGTGCCAGCAGTAAAGAAAACAGGGCTCGTGGCTACACCTTC; CDR3: CASSKENRARGYTF
J: TRBJ2-5; V: TRBV29-1; size: .; D: .; DNA: TGCAGCGTGGAACAGGGCTACTTC; CDR3: CSVEQGYF
J: TRBJ1-1; V: TRBV18; size: few; D: .; DNA: TGTGCCAGCTCTTCACAGGGTCAGAACACTGAAGCTTTCTTT; CDR3: CASSSQGQNTEAFF
J: TRBJ2-2; V: TRBV4-3; size: .; D: TRBD2; DNA: TGCGCCAGCAGTCCACCGCCAGCGGGGTCCTACACCGGGGAGCTGTTTTTT; CDR3: CASSPPPAGSYTGELFF
J: TRBJ2-7; V: TRBV5-8; size: .; D: TRBD1; DNA: TGTGCCAGCAGCGCGACAGGGGATTCAGAGGAGCAGTACTTC; CDR3: CASSATGDSEEQYF
J: TRBJ1-1; V: TRBV6-5; size: few; D: TRBD1; DNA: TGTGCCAGCAGTTACGGGCAGGGGGCGTCTGAAGCTTTCTTT; CDR3: CASSYGQGASEAFF
J: TRBJ2-1; V: TRBV29-1; size: .; D: .; DNA: TGCAGCGTTGGAGGCCGGTACAATGAGCAGTTCTTC; CDR3: CSVGGRYNEQFF
J: TRBJ2-7; V: TRBV2; size: .; D: TRBD1; DNA: TGTGCCAGCAGTGAAGATGAAGGGACAGGCCCCCGCGAGCAGTACTTC; CDR3: CASSEDEGTGPREQYF
J: TRBJ2-7; V: TRBV7-8; size: .; D: .; DNA: TGTGCCAGCAGCCCACAGGACGGGAGTCCCAACGAGCAGTACTTC; CDR3: CASSPQDGSPNEQYF
J: TRBJ2-7; V: TRBV5-1; size: few; D: TRBD2; DNA: TGCGCCAGCAGCTTGACTAGCGGTCCCTACGAGCAGTACTTC; CDR3: CASSLTSGPYEQYF
J: TRBJ2-3; V: TRBV5-1; size: .; D: TRBD2; DNA: TGCGCCAGCAGCGATCTACTAGCGGGAGGGCCGGATACGCAGTATTTT; CDR3: CASSDLLAGGPDTQYF
J: TRBJ2-5; V: TRBV4-1; size: .; D: .; DNA: TGCGCCAGCAGCCATACTTCCAGGGGTCCTACGGAGGAGACCCAGTACTTC; CDR3: CASSHTSRGPTEETQYF
J: TRBJ2-5; V: TRBV5-1; size: .; D: TRBD1; DNA: TGCGCCAGCAGCGCAGGGACAGGGAAAGAGACCCAGTACTTC; CDR3: CASSAGTGKETQYF
J: TRBJ1-2; V: TRBV7-9; size: .; D: TRBD1; DNA: TGTGCCAGCAGCTTAGCTTGGGACAGGGATCACTATGGCTACACCTTC; CDR3: CASSLAWDRDHYGYTF
J: TRBJ1-5; V: TRBV2; size: .; D: .; DNA: TGTGCCAGCAGACAGGGAAATCAGCCCCAGCATTTT; CDR3: CASRQGNQPQHF
J: TRBJ1-1; V: TRBV7-2; size: .; D: .; DNA: TGTGCCAGCAGCTCCCGACCTCAGGGAGGGGCTTTCTTT; CDR3: CASSSRPQGGAFF
J: TRBJ1-6; V: TRBV13; size: .; D: .; DNA: TGTGCCAGCAGCAGCGACAGGTATAATTCACCCCTCCACTTT; CDR3: CASSSDRYNSPLHF
J: TRBJ2-5; V: TRBV18; size: once; D: TRBD2; DNA: TGTGCCAGCTCACCACTGGTCACTAGCGGGAGTGCAGAGACCCAGTACTTC; CDR3: CASSPLVTSGSAETQYF
J: TRBJ1-1; V: TRBV5-4; size: .; D: .; DNA: TGTGCCAGCAGCTTGGTCCAGGGAAGCACTGAAGCTTTCTTT; CDR3: CASSLVQGSTEAFF
J: TRBJ2-7; V: TRBV19; size: .; D: .; DNA: TGTGCCAGTAGTATGGACAGATACTACGAGCAGTACTTC; CDR3: CASSMDRYYEQYF
J: TRBJ1-1; V: TRBV11-2; size: .; D: .; DNA: TGTGCCAGCAGCTTACGGGTCGGATTGAACACTGAAGCTTTCTTT; CDR3: CASSLRVGLNTEAFF
J: TRBJ1-2; V: TRBV7-9; size: .; D: .; DNA: TGTGCCAGCAGCTCGTCGGGAGGCTACACCTTC; CDR3: CASSSSGGYTF
J: TRBJ2-1; V: TRBV19; size: .; D: TRBD2; DNA: TGTGCCAGTAGTATTACGGCTAGCGGGAGTTTCAATGAGCAGTTCTTC; CDR3: CASSITASGSFNEQFF
J: TRBJ2-2; V: TRBV2; size: .; D: .; DNA: TGTGCCAGCAAAGCCCGGGTGAACACCGGGGAGCTGTTTTTT; CDR3: CASKARVNTGELFF
J: TRBJ1-5; V: TRBV2; size: .; D: .; DNA: TGTGCCAGCAGTGTGGGGCAGGTGAGCAATCAGCCCCAGCATTTT; CDR3: CASSVGQVSNQPQHF
J: TRBJ2-3; V: TRBV5-4; size: .; D: .; DNA: TGTGCCAGCAGCTTGGATAGGGCGGGAGATACGCAGTATTTT; CDR3: CASSLDRAGDTQYF
J: TRBJ2-2; V: TRBV7-2; size: .; D: .; DNA: TGTGCCAGCAGCCCCCAAAACACCGGGGAGCTGTTTTTT; CDR3: CASSPQNTGELFF
J: TRBJ2-1; V: TRBV7-9; size: .; D: .; DNA: TGTGCCAGCTTAGGGGGGGGGTTAGCTGGCAATGAGCAGTTCTTC; CDR3: CASLGGGLAGNEQFF
J: TRBJ2-7; V: TRBV4-3; size: .; D: .; DNA: TGCGCCAGCAGCCAAGATCTATTAGTCTACGAGCAGTACTTC; CDR3: CASSQDLLVYEQYF
J: TRBJ1-2; V: TRBV18; size: .; D: .; DNA: TGTGCCAGCTCACCATCAGGGAATGGCTACACCTTC; CDR3: CASSPSGNGYTF
J: TRBJ2-1; V: TRBV6-4; size: .; D: TRBD1; DNA: TGTGCCAGCAGTGCGGACAGGGCAGGATACAATGAGCAGTTCTTC; CDR3: CASSADRAGYNEQFF
J: TRBJ2-1; V: TRBV30; size: .; D: .; DNA: TGTGCCTGGAGGGGAAAGGGACTCCCCTCCTACAATGAGCAGTTCTTC; CDR3: CAWRGKGLPSYNEQFF
J: TRBJ2-1; V: TRBV7-9; size: .; D: .; DNA: TGTGCCAGCAGCTTATACGGGACACACAATGAGCAGTTCTTC; CDR3: CASSLYGTHNEQFF
J: TRBJ1-3; V: TRBV7-6; size: .; D: TRBD1; DNA: TGTGCCAGCAGTTTAGGGTTGGACAGGGGTGATTTTGGAAACACCATATATTTT; CDR3: CASSLGLDRGDFGNTIYF
J: TRBJ2-1; V: TRBV10-2; size: .; D: .; DNA: TGCGAATTGCGGGCCGAGAGCTCCTACAATGAGCAGTTCTTC; CDR3: CELRAESSYNEQFF
J: TRBJ2-7; V: TRBV19; size: .; D: TRBD1; DNA: TGTGCCAGTAACGACAGGGGCCACGAGCAGTACTTC; CDR3: CASNDRGHEQYF
J: TRBJ2-3; V: TRBV29-1; size: .; D: TRBD2; DNA: TGCAGCGTTGAACCAGCGGGGGGCACCTATAGCACAGATACGCAGTATTTT; CDR3: CSVEPAGGTYSTDTQYF
J: TRBJ1-4; V: TRBV7-9; size: .; D: TRBD1; DNA: TGTGCCAGCAGCTTAGCCAGGGGGCGTGAAAAACTGTTTTTT; CDR3: CASSLARGREKLFF
J: TRBJ1-2; V: TRBV7-9; size: once; D: .; DNA: TGTGCCAGCAGCGCCGGGGGGGGCTACACCTTC; CDR3: CASSAGGGYTF
J: TRBJ2-7; V: TRBV4-2; size: .; D: .; DNA: TGTGCCAGCAGCCAAGCAGGGAGCGGGCCCTACGAGCAGTACTTC; CDR3: CASSQAGSGPYEQYF
J: TRBJ2-2; V: TRBV19; size: .; D: .; DNA: TGTGCCAGTAGTATCCTAGGTGGTGGCACCGGGGAGCTGTTTTTT; CDR3: CASSILGGGTGELFF
J: TRBJ2-1; V: TRBV10-2; size: .; D: .; DNA: TGCGCCAGTGAGGGGGGGAGTGAGCAGTTCTTC; CDR3: CASEGGSEQFF
J: TRBJ1-2; V: TRBV7-2; size: .; D: TRBD1; DNA: TGTGCCAGCAGGAGACAGGGGTTCGGCTATGGCTACACCTTC; CDR3: CASRRQGFGYGYTF
J: TRBJ2-7; V: TRBV4-3; size: .; D: TRBD2; DNA: TGCGCCAGCAGCCAAGATATGGCGGGAGGCGCCTACGAGCAGTACTTC; CDR3: CASSQDMAGGAYEQYF
J: TRBJ1-4; V: TRBV21-1; size: .; D: .; DNA: TGTGCCAGCAGCAAAGCGAAGGGAGGCAATGAAAAACTGTTTTTT; CDR3: CASSKAKGGNEKLFF
J: TRBJ1-2; V: TRBV6-5; size: .; D: .; DNA: TGTGCCACCTTACGAGGCTATGGCTACACCTTC; CDR3: CATLRGYGYTF
J: TRBJ2-5; V: TRBV10-3; size: .; D: .; DNA: TGTGCCATCAGTGACCCGGACCAAGAGACCCAGTACTTC; CDR3: CAISDPDQETQYF
J: TRBJ1-5; V: TRBV4-3; size: .; D: .; DNA: TGCGCCAGCAGCCAAGATCTTTCGGGGGTCAATCAGCCCCAGCATTTT; CDR3: CASSQDLSGVNQPQHF
J: TRBJ2-7; V: TRBV6-6; size: few; D: .; DNA: TGTGCCAGCAGTCAGGGGGGCTGGTACGAGCAGTACTTC; CDR3: CASSQGGWYEQYF
J: TRBJ2-7; V: TRBV11-2; size: .; D: TRBD1; DNA: TGTGCCAGCAGCCCCGGTACAGGGGGGTCGTACGAGCAGTACTTC; CDR3: CASSPGTGGSYEQYF